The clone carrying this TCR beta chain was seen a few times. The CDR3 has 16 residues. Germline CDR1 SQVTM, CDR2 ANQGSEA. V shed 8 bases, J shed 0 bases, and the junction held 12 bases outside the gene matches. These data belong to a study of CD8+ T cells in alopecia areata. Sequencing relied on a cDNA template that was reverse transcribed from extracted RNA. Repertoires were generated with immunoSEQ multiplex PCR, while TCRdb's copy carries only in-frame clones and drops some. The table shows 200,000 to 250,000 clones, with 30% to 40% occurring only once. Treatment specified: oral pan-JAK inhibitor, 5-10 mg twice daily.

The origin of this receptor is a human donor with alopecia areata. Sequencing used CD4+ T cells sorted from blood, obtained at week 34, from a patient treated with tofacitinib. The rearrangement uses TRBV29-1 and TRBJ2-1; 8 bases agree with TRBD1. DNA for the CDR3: TGCAGCTTCGCGGGGCAGGGGGCGATCTCCTACAATGAGCAGTTCTTC. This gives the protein CSFAGQGAISYNEQFF.